These 25 T cell receptor beta chains were all obtained from the same sample, sequenced in a study of early T cells in non-severe SARS-CoV-2 infection. One entry per CDR3 protein, called by TCRdb with MiXCR from the 5' RACE reads. The data contain 20,000 to 25,000 distinct CDR3 sequences, about 5.6% of them singletons. The material sequenced was whole blood. The origin of the receptors is an adult who was a healthcare worker with PCR-confirmed SARS-CoV-2 infection or an uninfected control (not recorded which).

This clonotype appeared a few times. The V and J genes are TRBV20-1 and TRBJ1-1, with a possible D match to TRBD1 (5 bases). The CDR3 has 14 amino acids. Germline V lookup: CDR1 DFQATT, CDR2 SNEGSKA (reference sequence). V lost 1 base and J lost 3, with 12 bases in between. CDR3 bases: TGCAGTGCTAGAGGAGGGGCATCGGACACTGAAGCTTTCTTT. Its translation is CSARGGASDTEAFF.

The sample holds many counts of this clonotype. The chain employs TRBV6-1 and TRBJ2-2; D remains unclear. Looked up from germline, CDR1 is MNHNS and CDR2 is SASEGT. The CDR3 sequence is 14 residues long. Trimming removed 3 bases from V and 6 bases from J, with 11 bases in between. CDR3 nucleotide sequence: TGTGCCAGCAGTGACCTCTCCGAGTCCGGGGAGCTGTTTTTT. Translated, it gives CASSDLSESGELFF.

This clonotype appeared a few times. The chain has TRBV5-1 and TRBJ2-3; TRBD1 is a possible D gene (6 bases). The germline V gene has CDR1 SGHRS and CDR2 YFSETQ. V dropped 2 bases and J dropped 1 base, with 14 bases sitting between them. The CDR3 runs 16 residues. The CDR3 is CASSFGRDTGTDTQYF. CDR3 nucleotides: TGCGCCAGCAGCTTTGGCCGGGACACTGGCACAGATACGCAGTATTTT.

The chain employs TRBV28 and TRBJ2-7; 12 positions match TRBD1. Germline assignment: CDR1 MDHEN and CDR2 SYDVKM. V gave up 6 bases and J gave up 7 bases; unmatched junction bases: 7. The CDR3 loop spans 14 amino acids. The CDR3 spells CASRGTGGAGEQYF. The CDR3 DNA is TGTGCCAGCAGAGGGACAGGGGGCGCGGGGGAGCAGTACTTC.

On this clonotype: A much larger clone lies one base from this, so it may be a read error. This chain links TRBV20-1 with TRBJ1-6; D might be TRBD1 (5 bases). CDR1 and CDR2 (germline): DFQATT, SNEGSKA (reference sequence). V lost 2 bases and J 8 bases, leaving 16 bases between the germline ends. This CDR3 has 15 residues. The CDR3 DNA is TGCAGTGCTAGACTAGCGGGACCCGTCCATTCACCCCTCCACTTT. Translated: CSARLAGPVHSPLHF.

This clonotype was observed a handful of times. The chain employs TRBV28 and TRBJ2-1; D is ambiguous. The germline V gene encodes CDR1 MDHEN and CDR2 SYDVKM. This CDR3 is built from 11 residues. Trimming took off 4 bases at V and 8 bases at J, with 6 bases between the two ends. CDR3 residues: CASSSSHEQFF. The CDR3 nucleotides read TGTGCCAGCAGTTCTTCCCATGAGCAGTTCTTC.

This chain joins TRBV4-1 and TRBJ2-7; unclear D gene. Germline lookup yields CDR1 MGHRA and CDR2 YSYEKL. The CDR3 loop spans 13 amino acids. V dropped 1 base and J dropped 4 bases, with 8 bases sitting between them. The CDR3 loop is CASSQGMGYEQYF. Written as DNA, the CDR3 is TGCGCCAGCAGCCAAGGGATGGGTTACGAGCAGTACTTC.

This clonotype was counted between two and nine times. The rearrangement links TRBV3-1 to TRBJ2-7; 7 bases fit TRBD1. Germline CDR1 LGHDT, CDR2 YNNKEL (reference sequence). Germline trimming cut 6 bases from V and 1 base from J; bases unmatched to any gene: 6. The CDR3 length is 14 residues. CDR3 in amino acids: CASSGQATSYEQYF. For the CDR3, the DNA is TGTGCCAGCAGTGGACAGGCCACGTCCTACGAGCAGTACTTC.

This clonotype was seen ten or more times. The V and J genes are TRBV4-3 and TRBJ2-3; 9 bases are shared with TRBD2. Germline values: CDR1 LGHNA, CDR2 YSLEER. Trimming at V came to 0 bases and at J to 0 bases, leaving 1 base not matched to a gene. The CDR3 is 16 residues long. The CDR3 coding sequence is TGCGCCAGCAGCCAAGATACTAGCGGGAGCACAGATACGCAGTATTTT. It yields the protein CASSQDTSGSTDTQYF.

This clonotype is judged medium-sized. The chain employs TRBV14 and TRBJ2-5; D perhaps matches TRBD2 (5 bases). The CDR3 loop spans 12 amino acids. CDR1 SGHDN and CDR2 FVKESK come from the germline V gene. Deletions cut 8 bases from V and 5 bases from J, with 12 bases between. The chain's CDR3 is CASAPPGETQYF. In nucleotides, the CDR3 is TGTGCCAGCGCGCCACCGGGGGAGACCCAGTACTTC.

At least ten counts were recorded for this clonotype. The rearrangement joins TRBV27 to TRBJ2-1, with TRBD2 matching over 11 bases. The germline V gene has CDR1 MNHEY and CDR2 SMNVEV (reference sequence). V shed 6 bases and J 0 bases; nucleotides not matched to a gene: 4. The CDR3 consists of 16 residues. In DNA form, the CDR3 reads TGTGCCAGCAGGACTAGCGGGAAGAGCTCCTACAATGAGCAGTTCTTC. It encodes CASRTSGKSSYNEQFF.

This clonotype was detected only a few times. This chain links TRBV6-5 with TRBJ2-7; D unresolved. V gave up 5 bases and J gave up 2 bases, with 13 bases separating them. CDR3 length: 14 residues. Germline V CDR1 and CDR2: MNHEY, SVGAGI. The CDR3 sequence: CASSGRVRAYEQYF. The DNA for the CDR3 is TGTGCCAGCAGTGGTCGGGTAAGGGCCTACGAGCAGTACTTC.

This rearrangement joins TRBV28 to TRBJ2-7; D gene ambiguous. Deletions cut 5 bases from V and 2 bases from J, with 4 bases between. CDR3 size: 11 residues. CDR1 and CDR2 from the germline V gene are MDHEN and SYDVKM. Here the CDR3 reads CASSLTYEQYF. CDR3 nucleotide sequence: TGTGCCAGCAGTCTTACCTACGAGCAGTACTTC.

This clonotype was counted a few times. J is TRBJ1-6 and V is TRBV20-1; D unclear. The CDR3 spans 12 residues. V was cut by 4 bases and J by 5 bases, with 6 bases left in between. CDR1 and CDR2 from the germline V gene are DFQATT and SNEGSKA (reference sequence). Here the CDR3 reads CSAIQHNSPLHF. The CDR3 nucleotides are TGCAGTGCTATACAGCATAATTCACCCCTCCACTTT.

The chain joins TRBV7-3 to TRBJ2-1, with 8 bases identical to TRBD2. Trimming at V came to 2 bases and at J to 5 bases, leaving 11 bases not matched to a gene. The germline gives CDR1 SGHTA, CDR2 FQGTGA. The CDR3 loop spans 17 amino acids. The CDR3 DNA reads TGTGCCAGCAGCTTAGAAGCGGGAGCGCGGGACAACAATGAGCAGTTCTTC. This encodes CASSLEAGARDNNEQFF.

This clonotype has ten or more counts. The chain carries TRBV4-1 and TRBJ2-3, with D perhaps being TRBD1 or TRBD2 (5 bases each). The V gene lost 0 bases and the J gene lost 2 bases, with 15 bases spanning the gap. Germline CDR1 reads MGHRA; CDR2 reads YSYEKL. This CDR3 has 17 amino acids. CDR3: CASSQDRPGTSTDTQYF. Here the CDR3 DNA reads TGCGCCAGCAGCCAAGATCGTCCAGGGACCTCCACAGATACGCAGTATTTT.

In its sample, this clonotype was seen many times. The rearrangement uses TRBV12-3 or TRBV12-4 and TRBJ2-3; D is possibly TRBD1 or TRBD2 (5 bases each). The CDR3 has 12 amino acids. V lost 6 bases and J lost 8, with 12 bases in between. The CDR3 sequence is CASSQVGTTQYF. DNA for the CDR3: TGTGCCAGCAGCCAAGTTGGGACTACGCAGTATTTT.

This clonotype showed up many times. The genes are TRBV6-1 and TRBJ1-4, with TRBD1 matching over 8 bases. This CDR3 is built from 14 residues. From germline, CDR1 is MNHNS and CDR2 SASEGT. With V trimmed by 6 bases and J by 5 bases, 5 bases remained unmatched. CDR3 in amino acids: CASSGTGSNEKLFF. The DNA for the CDR3 is TGTGCCAGCAGCGGGACAGGCTCCAATGAAAAACTGTTTTTT.

This clonotype was picked up many times. The V call is TRBV7-9, the J call TRBJ2-7; 13 positions match TRBD2. Germline trimming cut 0 bases from V and 7 bases from J; bases unmatched to any gene: 3. Per germline, CDR1 SEHNR and CDR2 FQNEAQ (reference sequence). The CDR3 consists of 15 residues. CDR3 nucleotides: TGTGCCAGCAGCTTAGCTCGGGGACTAGCGGGAGAGCAGTACTTC. It codes for CASSLARGLAGEQYF.

At least ten counts were recorded for this clonotype. The genes are TRBV29-1 and TRBJ2-5; D might be TRBD1 (6 bases). V shed 5 bases and J shed 1 base, with 8 bases lying between them. Germline CDR1 and CDR2: SQVTM and ANQGSEA. This CDR3 comprises 12 residues. This CDR3 reads CSVTGLQETQYF. The CDR3 region has the DNA TGCAGCGTTACAGGGCTCCAAGAGACCCAGTACTTC.

This clonotype was counted at least ten times. The rearrangement uses TRBV19 and TRBJ1-2, with D possibly being TRBD1 (5 bases). The length of the CDR3 is 15 residues. V was pared by 6 bases and J by 5 bases, with 19 bases between. Germline V gene lookup returns CDR1 LNHDA and CDR2 SQIVND (reference sequence). The CDR3 sequence is CASSTPAAGGYGYTF. CDR3 nucleotides: TGTGCCAGTAGCACGCCGGCTGCGGGGGGGTATGGCTACACCTTC.

Remarks on this clonotype: The CDR3 does not end in the conserved phenylalanine or tryptophan, so this is likely a read error. The chain uses TRBV5-5 and TRBJ1-1; D is undetermined. V was clipped by 0 bases and J by 6 bases, with 15 bases between them. This CDR3 is built from 15 residues. The germline gives CDR1 SGHKS, CDR2 YYEKEE (reference sequence). This CDR3 is CASSLGQSPNPEAFS. CDR3 in DNA: TGTGCCAGCAGCTTGGGTCAGTCCCCTAACCCTGAAGCTTTCTCT.

This clonotype was detected many times. The chain joins TRBV6-5 to TRBJ2-3, with D perhaps matching TRBD1 (7 bases). V was pared by 3 bases and J by 2 bases, with 12 bases between. Germline CDR1 MNHEY, CDR2 SVGAGI. This CDR3 comprises 15 residues. CDR3 nucleotide sequence: TGTGCCAGCAGTTATCAGGAGGGGGCCACAGATACGCAGTATTTT. This encodes CASSYQEGATDTQYF.

This clonotype came up a few times. The rearrangement uses TRBV6-2 or TRBV6-3 and TRBJ2-7; no reliable D call. V lost 6 bases and J lost 6, with 18 bases in between. The germline V gene encodes CDR1 MNHEY and CDR2 SVGEGT. There are 14 residues in the CDR3. Here the CDR3 DNA reads TGTGCCAGCAGGCAGACTGCAAAACCCTCCGAGCAGTACGTC. Translation: CASRQTAKPSEQYV.

This chain links TRBV4-1 with TRBJ2-1; a possible D gene is TRBD1 (6 bases). V was shortened by 0 bases and J by 6 bases, with 12 bases between the two germline ends. CDR3 length: 15 amino acids. CDR1 and CDR2 from the germline V gene are MGHRA and YSYEKL. CDR3 DNA: TGCGCCAGCAGCCAAGATCGCGGCAGGGGCAATGAGCAGTTCTTC. This encodes CASSQDRGRGNEQFF.